The 5 T cell receptor beta chains presented below share a single source sample, sequenced in a study of blood T cell repertoires in COVID-19. TCRdb's table, derived via immunoSEQ multiplex PCR, lists solely in-frame clones and lacks some. The sample yields about 98,000 clones, over 70% seen once. The specimen was peripheral blood. The receptors shown here come from a woman of 80 years or more with acute or convalescent COVID-19.

The CDR3 protein is CASSVGVRGNEKLFF. CDR3 DNA: TGTGCCAGCAGCGTAGGGGTCAGGGGTAATGAAAAACTGTTTTTT. The chain combines TRBV9 with TRBJ1-4; maybe TRBD1 (6 bases). Germline assignment: CDR1 SGDLS and CDR2 YYNGEE. The germline V and J ends were trimmed by 0 bases and 4 bases, with 10 bases remaining between them. This CDR3 contains 15 residues. Complete variable domain (other parts from reference TRBV9 and TRBJ1-4): DSGVTQTPKHLITATGQRVTLRCSPRSGDLSVYWYQQSLDQGLQFLIQYYNGEERAKGNILERFSAQQFPDLHSELNLSSLELGDSALYFCASSVGVRGNEKLFFGSGTQLSVL.

The rearrangement uses TRBV5-6 and TRBJ1-5; D gene unclear. Looked up from germline, CDR1 is SGHDT and CDR2 is YYEEEE. CDR3 size: 16 residues. Trimming removed 0 bases at V and 0 bases at J, with 10 bases between. The CDR3 bases are TGTGCCAGCAGCTTGGCGTCCCTATATAGCAATCAGCCCCAGCATTTT. Protein sequence: CASSLASLYSNQPQHF.

For this clone: The DNA is omitted, as the CDR3 cannot be located on it reliably, and the CDR3 follows TCRdb's listing. The V and J genes are TRBV5-4 and TRBJ2-7; the DNA was not used to check the table's D call, TRBD1. Germline values: CDR1 SGHNT, CDR2 YYREEE (reference sequence). A total of 16 residues make up the CDR3, ends included. Here the CDR3 reads CASSVGPGTGNYEQYV.

This chain connects TRBV14 to TRBJ2-1; TRBD2 matches at 8 bases. V shed 6 bases and J 3 bases; nucleotides not matched to a gene: 7. Germline CDR1 reads SGHDN; CDR2 reads FVKESK. This CDR3 is 15 amino acids long. The CDR3 coding sequence is TGTGCCAGCAGTTTCCGGGGGGGGTTCTACAATGAGCAGTTCTTC. It is translated as CASSFRGGFYNEQFF.

This clone was recorded a few times. The CDR3: CASSQQGRTEAFF. CDR3 DNA: TGTGCCAGCAGCCAACAGGGGCGCACTGAAGCTTTCTTT. V usage is TRBV14 and J usage is TRBJ1-1, with a weak D call TRBD1 (6 bases). This CDR3 spans 13 amino acids. V was cut by 2 bases and J by 4 bases, with 8 bases left in between. CDR1 SGHDN and CDR2 FVKESK come from the germline V gene.